This entry describes one T cell receptor beta chain. What it recognizes is unknown. The data were taken from a study of radiation and T cells in renal cell carcinoma. Findings of the study overall: Intratumoral heterogeneity was not captured in these roughly 0.98 g regions.

Assay used: immunoSEQ multiplex PCR; TCRdb lists only in-frame clones, some missing. Of under 30,000 clones listed, 45% to 55% are singletons. Described treatment: treatment-naive control, cytoreductive nephrectomy. Germline values: CDR1 SGHKS, CDR2 YYEKEE (reference sequence). The CDR3 covers 17 residues. V was trimmed by 2 bases and J by 5 bases, leaving 22 bases between them. The clonotype was recovered from a human donor with renal cell carcinoma. The specimen was tumor tissue, collected from a patient whose treatment was nephrectomy without radiotherapy. This chain connects TRBV5-5 to TRBJ1-1; weak D call: TRBD1 (6 bases). CDR3 sequence (DNA): TGTGCCAGCAGCTTTTACAGGGAGGTCGGGCAGAAGACTGAAGCTTTCTTT. Its translation is CASSFYREVGQKTEAFF.